This entry features one T cell receptor (beta chain) sequence. Its matching antigen is unknown. Profiled with immunoSEQ multiplex PCR; TCRdb holds only in-frame clones, not every one. In the table there are 13,000 or so clones, 89% of which are singletons. The source of the sample is a study of lymphopenia after photon versus proton radiotherapy. Study-wide results and limits: Photon-treated patients lost naive T cells and TCR diversity; proton-treated stayed stable. After the lymphocyte nadir, photon-treated repertoires showed oligoclonal expansion, especially of CD8+ Temra cells.

This CDR3 has 15 residues. The germline V gene encodes CDR1 SEHNR and CDR2 FQNEAQ (reference sequence). The V and J ends lost 4 bases and 4 bases, in that order; junction bases with no gene match: 2. The source was peripheral blood, collected from a patient treated with proton-based radiotherapy. The receptor was derived from a man aged 60-69 years with pancreatic cancer. The chain has TRBV7-9 and TRBJ2-3; TRBD2 aligns across 13 bases. The CDR3 sequence: CASSSGLAGPDTQYF. The DNA for the CDR3 is TGTGCCAGCAGCTCGGGACTAGCGGGACCAGATACGCAGTATTTT.